This passage covers 4 T cell receptor beta chains from one sample sequenced in a study of regulatory T cells in long-lasting Graves disease. Time point in this sample: newly diagnosed GD, antithyroid drugs for less than 3 months. Extracted RNA from PBMCs served as the source of the TCR library. Through Arm-PCR of CDR3 regions and iRepertoire HTBI primers, TCR beta libraries were built. TCRdb reprocessed the multiplex PCR reads with MiXCR, giving one entry per CDR3 protein. The sample consists of 400,000 to 550,000 distinct CDR3 sequences, approximately 16% of them appearing once. This sample was also put to use in a study of T cells in Graves' hyperthyroidism and ophthalmopathy.

The sample here was peripheral blood mononuclear cells (PBMCs), taken at new diagnosis, from a patient treated with antithyroid drugs. These receptors were taken from a woman between 18 and 29 years old with Graves disease.

This chain connects TRBV5-6 to TRBJ2-1; D ambiguous. The length of the CDR3 is 12 residues. V was cut by 4 bases and J by 5 bases, with 7 bases left in between. Germline values: CDR1 SGHDT, CDR2 YYEEEE. The CDR3: CASSDLDNEQFF. In DNA, the CDR3 is TGTGCCAGCAGCGATTTGGACAATGAGCAGTTCTTC.

This clonotype was counted ten times or more. This rearrangement joins TRBV28 to TRBJ2-3, with D possibly being TRBD1 or TRBD2 (6 bases each). The V end lost 5 bases, the J end lost 1 base, and 10 bases lay between the germline ends. The CDR3 sequence is 14 residues long. Germline V gives CDR1 MDHEN, CDR2 SYDVKM. CDR3 nucleotides: TGTGCCAGCAGTATGGGGGGCGGCACAGATACGCAGTATTTT. Protein sequence: CASSMGGGTDTQYF. Full variable domain (rest looked up from reference TRBV28 and TRBJ2-3): DVKVTQSSRYLVKRTGEKVFLECVQDMDHENMFWYRQDPGLGLRLIYFSYDVKMKEKGDIPEGYSVSREKKERFSLILESASTNQTSMYLCASSMGGGTDTQYFGPGTRLTVL.

This clonotype was seen ten or more times. CDR3 sequence reads: CASGWGDRGGDTQYF. CDR3 DNA sequence: TGTGCCAGCGGGTGGGGCGACAGGGGAGGAGATACGCAGTATTTT. The chain combines TRBV28 with TRBJ2-3; 8 bases agree with TRBD1. Trimming at V came to 8 bases and at J to 5 bases, leaving 12 bases not matched to a gene. CDR1 and CDR2 (germline): MDHEN, SYDVKM. The CDR3 is 15 residues long. Variable domain in full (rest from reference TRBV28 and TRBJ2-3): DVKVTQSSRYLVKRTGEKVFLECVQDMDHENMFWYRQDPGLGLRLIYFSYDVKMKEKGDIPEGYSVSREKKERFSLILESASTNQTSMYLCASGWGDRGGDTQYFGPGTRLTVL.

This clonotype was detected a few times. The chain couples TRBV5-1 to TRBJ2-5; D is tentatively TRBD1 or TRBD2 (5 bases each). Germline CDR1 is SGHRS and CDR2 is YFSETQ. The V end was cut by 6 bases, the J end by 3 bases, with 12 bases between. CDR3 length: 13 amino acids. The CDR3 coding sequence is TGCGCCAGCAAGATCATGGGGGAAGAGACCCAGTACTTC. Protein sequence: CASKIMGEETQYF.